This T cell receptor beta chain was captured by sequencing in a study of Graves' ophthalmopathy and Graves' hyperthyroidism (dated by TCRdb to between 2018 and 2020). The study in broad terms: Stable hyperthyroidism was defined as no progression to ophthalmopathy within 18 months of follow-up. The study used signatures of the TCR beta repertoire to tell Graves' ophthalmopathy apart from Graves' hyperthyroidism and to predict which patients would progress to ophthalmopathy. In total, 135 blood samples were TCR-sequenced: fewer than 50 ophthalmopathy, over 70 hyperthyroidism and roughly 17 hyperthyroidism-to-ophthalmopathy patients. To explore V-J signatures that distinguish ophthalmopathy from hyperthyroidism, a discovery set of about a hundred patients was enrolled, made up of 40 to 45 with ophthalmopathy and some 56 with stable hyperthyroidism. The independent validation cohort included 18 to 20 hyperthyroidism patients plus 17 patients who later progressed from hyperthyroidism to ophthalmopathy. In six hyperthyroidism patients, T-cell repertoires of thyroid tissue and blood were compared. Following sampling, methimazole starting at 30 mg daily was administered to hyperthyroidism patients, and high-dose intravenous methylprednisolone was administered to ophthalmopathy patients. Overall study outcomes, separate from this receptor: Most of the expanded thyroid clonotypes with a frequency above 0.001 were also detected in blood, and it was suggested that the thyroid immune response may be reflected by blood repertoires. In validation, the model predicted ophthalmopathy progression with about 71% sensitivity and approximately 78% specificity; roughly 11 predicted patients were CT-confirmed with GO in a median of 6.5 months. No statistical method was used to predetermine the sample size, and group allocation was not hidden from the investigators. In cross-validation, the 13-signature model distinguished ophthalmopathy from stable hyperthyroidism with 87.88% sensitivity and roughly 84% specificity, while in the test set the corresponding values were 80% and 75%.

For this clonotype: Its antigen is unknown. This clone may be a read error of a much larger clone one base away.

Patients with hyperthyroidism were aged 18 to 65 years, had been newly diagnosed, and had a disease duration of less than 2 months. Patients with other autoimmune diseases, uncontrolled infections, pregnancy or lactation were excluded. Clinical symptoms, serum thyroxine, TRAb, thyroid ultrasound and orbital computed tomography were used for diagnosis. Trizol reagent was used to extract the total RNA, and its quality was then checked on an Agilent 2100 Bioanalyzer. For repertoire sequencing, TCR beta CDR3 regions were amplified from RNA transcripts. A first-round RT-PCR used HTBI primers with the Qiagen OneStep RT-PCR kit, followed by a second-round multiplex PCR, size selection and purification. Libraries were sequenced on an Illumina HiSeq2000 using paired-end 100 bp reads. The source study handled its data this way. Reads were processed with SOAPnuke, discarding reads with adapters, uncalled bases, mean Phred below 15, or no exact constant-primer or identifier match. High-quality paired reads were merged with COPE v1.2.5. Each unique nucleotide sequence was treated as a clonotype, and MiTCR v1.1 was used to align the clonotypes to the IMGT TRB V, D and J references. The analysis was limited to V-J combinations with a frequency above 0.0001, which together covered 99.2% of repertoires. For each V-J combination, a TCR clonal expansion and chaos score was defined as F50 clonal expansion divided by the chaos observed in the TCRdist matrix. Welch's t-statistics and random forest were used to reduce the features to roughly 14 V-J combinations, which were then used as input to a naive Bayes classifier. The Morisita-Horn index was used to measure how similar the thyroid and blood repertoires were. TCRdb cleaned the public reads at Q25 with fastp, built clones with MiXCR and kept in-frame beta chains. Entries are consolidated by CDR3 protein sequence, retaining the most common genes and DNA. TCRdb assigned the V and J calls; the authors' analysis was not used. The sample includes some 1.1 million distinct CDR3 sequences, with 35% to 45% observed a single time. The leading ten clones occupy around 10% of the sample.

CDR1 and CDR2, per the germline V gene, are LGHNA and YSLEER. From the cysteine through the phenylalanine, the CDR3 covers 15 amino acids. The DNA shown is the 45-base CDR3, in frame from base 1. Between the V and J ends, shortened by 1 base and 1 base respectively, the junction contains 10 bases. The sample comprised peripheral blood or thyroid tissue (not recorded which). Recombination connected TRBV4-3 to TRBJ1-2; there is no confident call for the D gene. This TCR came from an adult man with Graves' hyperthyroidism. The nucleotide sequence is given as TGCGCCAGCAGCCAAGGGGTTAGGGATAACTATGGCTACACCTTC. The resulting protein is CASSQGVRDNYGYTF.